This TCR beta chain was profiled in a study of cytomegalovirus exposure and HLA in healthy donors. General observations from the study: Most TCR sequences were uncommon, yet certain public TCRs appeared in many donors. The authors enumerated around 150 TCR beta chains as linked to cytomegalovirus.

In its sample, this clone was seen a few times. Its antigen is still unknown. The assay was immunoSEQ multiplex PCR, and TCRdb's table has in-frame clones only and misses some. The top ten clones hold under 3.5% of a sample with 150,000 to 200,000 clones, around nine tenths of them seen once. The CDR3 spans 12 residues. Germline CDR1 LGHNA, CDR2 YNFKEQ. Between the trimmed V and J ends, which lost 0 bases and 7 bases, there was a span of 7 bases. The sequencing input was PBMCs. V gene TRBV4-2 combines with J gene TRBJ2-7, with D unclear. This sequence originates from a man aged 18 to 35 in good health and CMV-seropositive. CDR3 in amino acids: CASSQDDGEQYF. CDR3 coding DNA: TGTGCCAGCAGCCAAGATGACGGGGAGCAGTACTTC.